The entry below gives a single T cell receptor (beta chain) sequence along with its context. The antigen this receptor binds is unknown. Per-nucleotide qualities are absent, and no much larger clonotype sits a single base away. Trimming leaves V shorter by 4 bases and J shorter by 6 bases, with the junction holding 5 bases beyond the gene matches. Sequences MNHEY (CDR1) and SMNVEV (CDR2) are obtained from the germline V gene (reference sequence). The CDR3 runs 14 amino acids, cysteine and phenylalanine included. The retained sequence is limited to the CDR3, 42 bases, with the frame set at the first base. Library preparation employed the immunoSEQ multiplex PCR assay. The table was pulled from immuneACCESS by TCRdb, which kept in-frame rearrangements only. Such tables lose some clones; where checked, under half of the loss comes from unresolved V genes, and the rest has no known cause. The sample records under 80,000 clones, 91% of which are singletons. The top ten clones comprise 0.3% to 0.45% of the sample.

This record comes from a study of technical replicates of blood from a few donors (TCRdb year 2017). The sequenced sample consisted of T cells isolated from PBMCs. The chain is encoded by TRBV27 joined to TRBJ1-5, with 8 central nucleotides matching TRBD1. The TCR comes from a human donor in good health. Some clones in this sample may be carry-over from other donors' samples. The sequence in DNA is TGTGCCAGCAGTTCCGGGACAGGAGGTCAGCCCCAGCATTTT. It encodes CASSSGTGGQPQHF.